Presented here are 3 T cell receptor beta chains from one specimen sequenced in a study of T cell responses to AZD1222 COVID-19 vaccine. Sequencing was performed with immunoSEQ multiplex PCR; in TCRdb, only in-frame clones are kept and a portion is missing. The sample shows under 75,000 clones, less than 85% of them seen only once. Sample: peripheral blood, taken on day 0 of AZD1222 vaccination. These receptors were taken from an adult in good health.

The sample holds one count of this clone. This chain joins TRBV6-5 and TRBJ2-7, with D possibly being TRBD1 (6 bases). There are 15 residues in the CDR3. Germline V gene data show CDR1 as MNHEY and CDR2 as SVGAGI. Between the trimmed V and J ends, which lost 4 bases and 6 bases, there was a span of 19 bases. DNA of the CDR3: TGTGCCAGCAGTTCCCGGGACACCCGGCGGAGCGAGCAGTACTTC. Residues: CASSSRDTRRSEQYF.

The chain joins TRBV6-5 to TRBJ1-2; D might be TRBD1 (5 bases). The germline gives CDR1 MNHEY, CDR2 SVGAGI. V lost 0 bases, J lost 11 bases, and 16 bases lay in between. There are 14 residues in the CDR3. In DNA form, the CDR3 reads TGTGCCAGCAGTTACTCCGGGACCCCGAGAAGGTACACCTTC. Residues: CASSYSGTPRRYTF.

This chain links TRBV12-5 with TRBJ2-1; D is possibly TRBD1 or TRBD2 (6 bases each). Between the trimmed V and J ends, which lost 4 bases and 8 bases, there was a span of 18 bases. Germline CDR1 and CDR2: LGHNT and FRNRAP. This CDR3 comprises 15 residues. CDR3 residues: CASGSLTLGGDEQFF. The CDR3 DNA sequence: TGTGCTAGTGGTTCATTAACTTTGGGGGGCGATGAGCAGTTCTTC.